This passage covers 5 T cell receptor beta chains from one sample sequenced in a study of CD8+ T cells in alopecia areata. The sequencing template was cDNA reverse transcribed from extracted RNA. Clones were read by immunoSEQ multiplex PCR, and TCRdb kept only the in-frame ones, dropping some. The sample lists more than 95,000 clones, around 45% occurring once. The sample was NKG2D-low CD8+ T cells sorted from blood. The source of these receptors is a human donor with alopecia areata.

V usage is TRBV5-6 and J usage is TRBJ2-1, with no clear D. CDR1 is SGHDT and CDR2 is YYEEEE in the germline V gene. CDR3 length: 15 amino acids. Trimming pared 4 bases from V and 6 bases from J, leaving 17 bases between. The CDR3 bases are TGTGCCAGCAGCCGCCGTGAGGAATGGGTCAATGAGCAGTTCTTC. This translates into CASSRREEWVNEQFF.

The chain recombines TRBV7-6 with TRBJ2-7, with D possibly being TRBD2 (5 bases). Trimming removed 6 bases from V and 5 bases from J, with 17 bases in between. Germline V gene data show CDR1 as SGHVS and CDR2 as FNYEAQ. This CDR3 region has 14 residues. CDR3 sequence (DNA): TGTGCCAGCAGTTATCAAGCGGCGGAGAACGAGCAGTACTTC. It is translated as CASSYQAAENEQYF.

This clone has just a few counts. The CDR3 spells CSVEEIKRTGHEQYF. The CDR3 DNA is TGCAGCGTTGAAGAGATTAAACGGACAGGCCACGAGCAGTACTTC. J is TRBJ2-7 and V is TRBV29-1, with 7 nucleotides matching TRBD1. The J segment lost 5 bases and the V segment lost 0 bases, leaving 10 bases of the junction unmatched. The CDR3 contains 15 residues. The germline CDR1 and CDR2 sequences are SQVTM and ANQGSEA.

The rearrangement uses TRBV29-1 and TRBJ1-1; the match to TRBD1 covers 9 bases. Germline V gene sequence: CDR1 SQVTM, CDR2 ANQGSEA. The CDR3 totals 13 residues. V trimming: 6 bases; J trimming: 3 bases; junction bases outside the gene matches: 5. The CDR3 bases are TGCAGCGTGACAGACAGGGGGGACACTGAAGCTTTCTTT. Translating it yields CSVTDRGDTEAFF.

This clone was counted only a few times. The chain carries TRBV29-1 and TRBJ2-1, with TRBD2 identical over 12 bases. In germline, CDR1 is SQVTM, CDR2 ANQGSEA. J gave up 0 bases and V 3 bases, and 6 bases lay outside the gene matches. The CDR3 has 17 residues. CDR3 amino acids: CSVEALTSGSSYNEQFF. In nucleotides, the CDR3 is TGCAGCGTTGAGGCGCTGACTAGCGGGAGCTCCTACAATGAGCAGTTCTTC.